This entry features one TCR beta chain sequence. This sample was taken from a study of blood T cell repertoires in COVID-19. In the study overall: The United States, Italy and Spain supplied acute and convalescent COVID-19 samples. Sample material is recorded as cDNA or gDNA derived from T cells, B-cell-depleted T cells, or PBMCs.

With 6 bases removed from V and 7 bases from J, the gap between germline ends came to 7 bases. Germline V gene data show CDR1 as LGHNT and CDR2 as FRNRAP. This CDR3 spans 12 amino acids. As processed by the authors: Estimates of nucleated cell counts were drawn from the amplification of reference gene primers. Produced via immunoSEQ multiplex PCR; TCRdb's table is partial and in-frame only. V and J calls and clone size are as listed in that table; D and trimming were resolved from the DNA. The sample lists about 100,000 clones, 85% to 90% occurring once. The clonotype comes from a man in his sixties with acute or convalescent COVID-19. The chain has TRBV12-5 and TRBJ1-6; no definite D call. Input material: peripheral blood. CDR3 protein: CASGTTNSPLHF. The CDR3 nucleotides are TGTGCTAGTGGCACAACAAATTCACCCCTCCACTTT. Combining the CDR3 with reference TRBV12-5 and TRBJ1-6 gives the whole variable domain DARVTQTPRHKVTEMGQEVTMRCQPILGHNTVFWYRQTMMQGLELLAYFRNRAPLDDSGMPKDRFSAEMPDATLATLKIQPSEPRDSAVYFCASGTTNSPLHFGNGTRLTVT.